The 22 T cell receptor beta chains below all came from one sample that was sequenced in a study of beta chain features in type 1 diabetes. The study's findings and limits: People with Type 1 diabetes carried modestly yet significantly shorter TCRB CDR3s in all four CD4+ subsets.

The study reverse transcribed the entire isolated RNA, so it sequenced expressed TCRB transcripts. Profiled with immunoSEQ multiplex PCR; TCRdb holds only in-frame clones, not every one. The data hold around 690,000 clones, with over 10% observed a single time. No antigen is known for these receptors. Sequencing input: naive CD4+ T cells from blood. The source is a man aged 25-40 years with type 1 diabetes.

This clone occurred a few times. As DNA, the CDR3 is TGTGCCAGCAGCTCCTCTCAAGAGCAGTACTTC. Amino acid sequence: CASSSSQEQYF. V usage is TRBV7-9 and J usage is TRBJ2-7; D not certain. The CDR3 consists of 11 residues. V was cut by 4 bases and J by 7 bases, with 8 bases left in between. CDR1 SEHNR and CDR2 FQNEAQ come from the germline V gene (reference sequence).

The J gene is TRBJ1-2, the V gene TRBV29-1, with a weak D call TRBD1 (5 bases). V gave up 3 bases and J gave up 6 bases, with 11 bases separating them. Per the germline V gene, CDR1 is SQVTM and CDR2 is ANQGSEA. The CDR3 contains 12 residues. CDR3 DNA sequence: TGCAGCGTTGAGGGGCAGGGTAATGGCTACACCTTC. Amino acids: CSVEGQGNGYTF.

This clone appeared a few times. CDR3 loop: CASSLGQGGEAFF. For the CDR3, the DNA is TGTGCCAGCAGCTTAGGGCAGGGAGGTGAAGCTTTCTTT. The V and J genes are TRBV7-8 and TRBJ1-1; tentative D call: TRBD1 (5 bases). The CDR3 is 13 residues long. CDR1 SGHVS and CDR2 FQNEAQ come from the germline V gene. Trimming took off 1 base at V and 7 bases at J, with 10 bases between the two ends. Complete variable domain (other parts from reference TRBV7-8 and TRBJ1-1): GAGVSQSPRYKVAKRGQDVALRCDPISGHVSLFWYQQALGQGPEFLTYFQNEAQLDKSGLPSDRFFAERPEGSVSTLKIQRTQQEDSAVYLCASSLGQGGEAFFGQGTRLTVV.

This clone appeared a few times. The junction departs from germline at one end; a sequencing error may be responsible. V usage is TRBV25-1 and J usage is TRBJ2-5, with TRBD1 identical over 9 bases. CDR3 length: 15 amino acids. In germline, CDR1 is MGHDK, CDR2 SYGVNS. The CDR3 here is CASIEGTGYQETQYF. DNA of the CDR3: TGTGCCAGCATTGAAGGGACAGGGTACCAAGAGACCCAGTACTTC. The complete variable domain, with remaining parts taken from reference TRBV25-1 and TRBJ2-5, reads EADIYQTPRYLVIGTGKKITLECSQTMGHDKMYWYQQDPGMELHLIHYSYGVNSTEKGDLSSESTVSRIRTEHFPLTLESARPSHTSQYLCASIEGTGYQETQYFGPGTRLLVL.

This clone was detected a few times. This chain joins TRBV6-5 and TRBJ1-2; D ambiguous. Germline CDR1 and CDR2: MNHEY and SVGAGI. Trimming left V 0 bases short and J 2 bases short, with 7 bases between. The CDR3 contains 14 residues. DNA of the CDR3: TGTGCCAGCAGTTACTCGGCACCGAACTATGGCTACACCTTC. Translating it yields CASSYSAPNYGYTF.

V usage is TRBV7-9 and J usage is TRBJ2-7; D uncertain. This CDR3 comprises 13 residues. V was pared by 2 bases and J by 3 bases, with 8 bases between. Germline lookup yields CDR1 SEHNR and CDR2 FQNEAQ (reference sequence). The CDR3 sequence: CASSLSVGYEQYF. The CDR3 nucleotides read TGTGCCAGCAGCTTAAGTGTGGGCTACGAGCAGTACTTC.

The CDR3 reads CASSGQGVEETQYF. For the CDR3, the DNA is TGCGCCAGCAGTGGACAGGGTGTCGAGGAGACCCAGTACTTC. V and J are TRBV10-1 and TRBJ2-5; the match to TRBD1 covers 7 bases. V trimming: 4 bases; J trimming: 5 bases; junction bases outside the gene matches: 7. The CDR3 covers 14 residues. CDR1 WNHNN and CDR2 SYGVQD come from the germline V gene (reference sequence).

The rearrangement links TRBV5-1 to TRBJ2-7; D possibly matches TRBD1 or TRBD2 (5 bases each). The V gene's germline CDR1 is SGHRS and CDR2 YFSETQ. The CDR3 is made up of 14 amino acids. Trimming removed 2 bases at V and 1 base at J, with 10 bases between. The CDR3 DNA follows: TGCGCCAGCAGCTTTGAGGGGCAGTCCTACGAGCAGTACTTC. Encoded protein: CASSFEGQSYEQYF.

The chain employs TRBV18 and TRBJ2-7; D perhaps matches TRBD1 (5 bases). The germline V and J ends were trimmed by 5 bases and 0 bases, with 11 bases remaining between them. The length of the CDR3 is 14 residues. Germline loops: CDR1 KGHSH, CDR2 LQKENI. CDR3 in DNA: TGTGCCAGCTCATCCCTTCAGGGCTCCTACGAGCAGTACTTC. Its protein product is CASSSLQGSYEQYF.

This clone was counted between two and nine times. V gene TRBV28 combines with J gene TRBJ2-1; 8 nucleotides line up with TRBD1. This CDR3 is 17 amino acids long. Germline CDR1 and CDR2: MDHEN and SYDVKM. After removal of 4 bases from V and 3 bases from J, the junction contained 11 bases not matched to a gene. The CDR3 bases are TGTGCCAGCAGTTCCACCTCTAGAGGGACAGGCTACAATGAGCAGTTCTTC. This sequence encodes CASSSTSRGTGYNEQFF.

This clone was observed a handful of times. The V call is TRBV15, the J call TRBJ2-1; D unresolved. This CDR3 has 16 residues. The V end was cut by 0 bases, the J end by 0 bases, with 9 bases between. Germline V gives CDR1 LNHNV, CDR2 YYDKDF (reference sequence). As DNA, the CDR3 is TGTGCCACCAGCAGAGATCGTCAGTCCTCCTACAATGAGCAGTTCTTC. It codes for CATSRDRQSSYNEQFF.

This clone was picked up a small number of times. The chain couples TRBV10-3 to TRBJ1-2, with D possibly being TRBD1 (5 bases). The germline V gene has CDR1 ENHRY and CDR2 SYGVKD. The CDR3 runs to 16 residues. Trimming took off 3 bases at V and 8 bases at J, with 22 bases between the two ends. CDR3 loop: CAISDDNRWNSGGYTF. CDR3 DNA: TGTGCCATCAGTGATGACAACAGATGGAATTCAGGGGGCTACACCTTC.

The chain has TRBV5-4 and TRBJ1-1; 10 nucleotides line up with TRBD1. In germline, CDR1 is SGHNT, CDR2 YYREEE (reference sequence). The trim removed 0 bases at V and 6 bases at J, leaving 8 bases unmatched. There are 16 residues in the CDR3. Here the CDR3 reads CASSLGWTGGSSEAFF. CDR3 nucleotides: TGTGCCAGCAGCTTGGGGTGGACAGGGGGTTCATCTGAAGCTTTCTTT.

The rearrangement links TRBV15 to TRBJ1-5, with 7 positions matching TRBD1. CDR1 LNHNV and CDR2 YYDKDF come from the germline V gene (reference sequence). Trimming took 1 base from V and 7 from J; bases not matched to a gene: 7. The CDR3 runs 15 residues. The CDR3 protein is CATSRAGRGDQPQHF. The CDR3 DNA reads TGTGCCACCAGCAGAGCGGGCAGGGGGGACCAGCCCCAGCATTTT.

DNA for the CDR3: TGTGCCAGCAGCCCAGGGACAGATCGCACAGATACGCAGTATTTT. It is translated as CASSPGTDRTDTQYF. J is TRBJ2-3 and V is TRBV7-2; 7 positions agree with TRBD1. CDR1 SGHTA and CDR2 FQGNSA come from the germline V gene. The junction had 6 bases not matched to a gene; V was cut back by 5 bases and J by 1 base. This CDR3 is 15 amino acids long.

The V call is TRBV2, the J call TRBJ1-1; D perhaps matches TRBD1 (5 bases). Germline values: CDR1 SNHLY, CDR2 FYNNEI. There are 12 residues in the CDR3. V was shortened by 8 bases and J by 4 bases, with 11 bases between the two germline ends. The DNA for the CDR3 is TGTGCCAGCGTGGCCGGGGGCACTGAAGCTTTCTTT. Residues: CASVAGGTEAFF.

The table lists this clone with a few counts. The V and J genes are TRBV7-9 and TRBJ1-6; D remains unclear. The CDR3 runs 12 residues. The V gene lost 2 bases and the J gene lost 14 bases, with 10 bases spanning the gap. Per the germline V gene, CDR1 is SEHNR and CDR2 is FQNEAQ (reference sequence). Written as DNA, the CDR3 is TGTGCCAGCAGCTTATTTGGACTGGCCCTCCACTTT. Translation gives CASSLFGLALHF. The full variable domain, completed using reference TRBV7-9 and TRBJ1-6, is DTGVSQNPRHKITKRGQNVTFRCDPISEHNRLYWYRQTLGQGPEFLTYFQNEAQLEKSRLLSDRFSAERPKGSFSTLEIQRTEQGDSAMYLCASSLFGLALHFGNGTRLTVT.

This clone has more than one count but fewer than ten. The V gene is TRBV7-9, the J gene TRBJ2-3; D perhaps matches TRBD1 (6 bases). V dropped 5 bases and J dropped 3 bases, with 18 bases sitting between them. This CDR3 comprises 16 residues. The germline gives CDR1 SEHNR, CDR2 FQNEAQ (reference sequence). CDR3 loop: CASSRRRIQGTDTQYF. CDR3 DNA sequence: TGTGCCAGCAGCCGAAGGAGAATACAGGGTACAGATACGCAGTATTTT.

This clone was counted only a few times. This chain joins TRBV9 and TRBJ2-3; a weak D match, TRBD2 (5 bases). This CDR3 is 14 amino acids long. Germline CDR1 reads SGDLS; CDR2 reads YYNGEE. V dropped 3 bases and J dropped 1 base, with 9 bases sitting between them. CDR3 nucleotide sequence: TGTGCCAGCAGCGCGGGGATCGGCACAGATACGCAGTATTTT. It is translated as CASSAGIGTDTQYF. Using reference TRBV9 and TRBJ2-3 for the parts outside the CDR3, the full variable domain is DSGVTQTPKHLITATGQRVTLRCSPRSGDLSVYWYQQSLDQGLQFLIQYYNGEERAKGNILERFSAQQFPDLHSELNLSSLELGDSALYFCASSAGIGTDTQYFGPGTRLTVL.

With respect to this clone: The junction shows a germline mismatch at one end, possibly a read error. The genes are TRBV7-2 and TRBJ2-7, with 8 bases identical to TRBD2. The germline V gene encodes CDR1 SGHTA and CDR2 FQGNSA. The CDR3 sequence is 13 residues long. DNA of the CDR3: TGTGCCAGCAGCTTGGAATTGCGGGGGGTTTTTAACTTC. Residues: CASSLELRGVFNF.

The CDR3 loop reads CASSLAKGTDYPGELFF. CDR3 nucleotides: TGCGCCAGCAGCTTGGCCAAAGGGACAGATTACCCCGGGGAGCTGTTTTTT. The chain employs TRBV5-1 and TRBJ2-2; 7 bases are shared with TRBD1. Per the germline V gene, CDR1 is SGHRS and CDR2 is YFSETQ. Trimming cost V 0 bases and J 6 bases; bases outside gene matches: 11. This CDR3 contains 17 residues. Together with reference TRBV5-1 and TRBJ2-2, the CDR3 gives the full variable domain: KAGVTQTPRYLIKTRGQQVTLSCSPISGHRSVSWYQQTPGQGLQFLFEYFSETQRNKGNFPGRFSGRQFSNSRSEMNVSTLELGDSALYLCASSLAKGTDYPGELFFGEGSRLTVL.

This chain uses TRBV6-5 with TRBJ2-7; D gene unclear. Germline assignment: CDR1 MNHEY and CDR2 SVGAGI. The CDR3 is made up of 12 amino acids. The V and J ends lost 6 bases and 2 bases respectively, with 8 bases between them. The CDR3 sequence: CASSTRTYEQYF. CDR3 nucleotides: TGTGCCAGCAGCACAAGGACCTACGAGCAGTACTTC.